This T cell receptor (beta chain) originates from a study of cytomegalovirus exposure and HLA in healthy donors. The study, taken as a whole, reports: DRB1 showed the most TCR associations and HLA-C the fewest in a later analysis, as rates varied by HLA locus. Highly shared variants forming one cluster were likely a sequencing artifact. Other equally common chains were less clonally expanded than HLA-associated TCR beta chains, a later analysis showed.

Nominally healthy donors provided the samples, though records likely missed some immune exposures. The CDR3 loop spans 14 amino acids. Germline-derived CDR1 and CDR2 are GTSNPN and SVGIG (reference sequence). The junction had 6 bases not matched to a gene; V was cut back by 2 bases and J by 5 bases. With regard to this clone: Its matching antigen is unknown.

The PCR ran on 60 Vbeta and 13 Jbeta primers. TCRdb keeps only in-frame clones here, not all; method: immunoSEQ multiplex PCR. The table records 150,000 to 200,000 clones, roughly 82% of them present only once. The sequencing input was PBMCs. The sequence was obtained from a girl aged 2-10 years in good health and CMV-seropositive. The chain joins TRBV30 to TRBJ2-7; 10 bases are a match to TRBD1. The CDR3 protein is CAWSLSGTGDEQYF. DNA of the CDR3: TGTGCCTGGAGTTTATCCGGGACAGGGGACGAGCAGTACTTC.